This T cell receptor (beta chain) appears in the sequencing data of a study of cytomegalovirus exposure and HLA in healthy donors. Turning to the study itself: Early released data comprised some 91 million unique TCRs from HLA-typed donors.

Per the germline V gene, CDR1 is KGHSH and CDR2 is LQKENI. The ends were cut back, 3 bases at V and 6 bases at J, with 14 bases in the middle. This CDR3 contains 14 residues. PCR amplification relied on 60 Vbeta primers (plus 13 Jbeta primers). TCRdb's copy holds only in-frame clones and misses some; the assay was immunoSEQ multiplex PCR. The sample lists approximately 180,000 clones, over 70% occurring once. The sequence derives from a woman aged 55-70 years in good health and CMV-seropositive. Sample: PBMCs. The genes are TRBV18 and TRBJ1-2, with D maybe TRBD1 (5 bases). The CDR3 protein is CASSPGTGEDGYTF. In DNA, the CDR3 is TGTGCCAGCTCACCCGGGACGGGAGAAGATGGCTACACCTTC.